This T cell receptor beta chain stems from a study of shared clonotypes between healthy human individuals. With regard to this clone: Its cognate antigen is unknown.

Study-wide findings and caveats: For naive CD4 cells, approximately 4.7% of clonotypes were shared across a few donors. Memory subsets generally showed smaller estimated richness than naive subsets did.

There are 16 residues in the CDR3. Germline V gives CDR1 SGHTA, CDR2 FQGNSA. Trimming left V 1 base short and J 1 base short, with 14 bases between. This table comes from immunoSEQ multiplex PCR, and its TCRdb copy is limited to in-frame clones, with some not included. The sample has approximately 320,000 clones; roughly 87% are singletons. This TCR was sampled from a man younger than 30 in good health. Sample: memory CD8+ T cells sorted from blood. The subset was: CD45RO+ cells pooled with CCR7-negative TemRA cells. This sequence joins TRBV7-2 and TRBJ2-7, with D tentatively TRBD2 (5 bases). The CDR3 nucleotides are TGTGCCAGCAGCTTAGTTGGCGGTAGCGTGTCCTACGAGCAGTACTTC. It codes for CASSLVGGSVSYEQYF.